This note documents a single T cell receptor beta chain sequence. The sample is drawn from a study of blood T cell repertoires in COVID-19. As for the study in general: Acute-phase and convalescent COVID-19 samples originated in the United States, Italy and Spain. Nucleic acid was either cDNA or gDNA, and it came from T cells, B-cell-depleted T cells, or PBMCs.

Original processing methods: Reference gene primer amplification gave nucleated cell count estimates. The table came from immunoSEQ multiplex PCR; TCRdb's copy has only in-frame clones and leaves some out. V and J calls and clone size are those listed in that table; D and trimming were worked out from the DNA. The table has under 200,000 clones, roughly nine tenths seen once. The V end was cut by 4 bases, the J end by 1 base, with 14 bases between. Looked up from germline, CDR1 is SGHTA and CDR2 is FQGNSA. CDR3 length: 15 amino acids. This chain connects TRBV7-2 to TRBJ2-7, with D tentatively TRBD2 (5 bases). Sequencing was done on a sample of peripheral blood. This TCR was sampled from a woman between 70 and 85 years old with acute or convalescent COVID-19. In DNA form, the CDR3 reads TGTGCCAGCAGCTGGCAATCTAGCCCTTCCTACGAGCAGTACTTC. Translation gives CASSWQSSPSYEQYF.